Included here is one T cell receptor (beta chain) sequence, with context. The data stem from a study of blood T cell repertoires in COVID-19. The CDR3 has 13 residues. Germline loops: CDR1 MDHEN, CDR2 SYDVKM. The ends were cut back, 6 bases at V and 9 bases at J, with 15 bases in the middle. In the authors' workflow: For nucleated cells, counts were estimated from reference gene primer amplification. Clones were sequenced by immunoSEQ multiplex PCR, and TCRdb holds only the in-frame ones, with some missing. For V, J and clone size, that table is used; D and trimming come from the DNA. The sample has about 49,000 clones; roughly 84% are singletons.

The clonotype originates from a man aged 45 to 65 with acute or convalescent COVID-19. This chain uses TRBV28 with TRBJ2-1, with no clear D. Sequencing was carried out using peripheral blood. The CDR3 spells CASRSPLPGEQFF. CDR3 coding DNA: TGTGCCAGCAGATCACCCCTTCCCGGTGAGCAGTTCTTC.